This record covers a single T cell receptor (beta chain). A much larger clone differs from this one at a single base, so this may be a read error. This entry is derived from a study of CD8 T cells in ankylosing spondylitis. The germline CDR1 and CDR2 sequences are SGHDN and FVKESK. The ends lost 1 base at V and 4 bases at J; junction bases unmatched: 7. CDR3 length: 15 residues. TCRdb re-analysed the 5' RACE reads in MiXCR, keeping a single row per CDR3 protein. The sample yields approximately 100,000 distinct CDR3 sequences, about 8.6% seen once. This clonotype originated in a male donor with ankylosing spondylitis or in good health (not recorded which). The chain uses TRBV14 and TRBJ2-7; 7 nucleotides match TRBD2. Sequenced input: blood, either unsorted or a sorted T cell fraction (not recorded which). In DNA, the CDR3 is TGTGCCAGCAGCCAAGTTAGCGGGTCCCAGTACGAGCAGTACTTC. Translated: CASSQVSGSQYEQYF.